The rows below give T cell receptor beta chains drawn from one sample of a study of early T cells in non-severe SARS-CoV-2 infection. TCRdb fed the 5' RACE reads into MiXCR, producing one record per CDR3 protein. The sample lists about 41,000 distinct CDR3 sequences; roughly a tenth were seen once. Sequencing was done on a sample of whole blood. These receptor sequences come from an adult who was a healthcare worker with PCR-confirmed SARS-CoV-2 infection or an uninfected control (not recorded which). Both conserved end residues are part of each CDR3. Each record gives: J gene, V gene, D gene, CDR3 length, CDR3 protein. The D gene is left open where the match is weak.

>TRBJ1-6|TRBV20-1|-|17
CSARDFGKGANNSPLHF
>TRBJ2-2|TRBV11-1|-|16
CASSLSRGLNTGELFF
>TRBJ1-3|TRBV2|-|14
CASSAVQAGNTIYF
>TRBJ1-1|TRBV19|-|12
CASIADSLGAFF
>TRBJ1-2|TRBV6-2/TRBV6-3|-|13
CASNPSQGGGYTF
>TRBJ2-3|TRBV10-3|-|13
CAIGPRDTDTQYF
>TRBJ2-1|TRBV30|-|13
CAWSVGRNNEQFF
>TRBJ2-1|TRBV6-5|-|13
CASSYQPWNEQFF
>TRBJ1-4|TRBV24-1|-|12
CATRAADEKLFF
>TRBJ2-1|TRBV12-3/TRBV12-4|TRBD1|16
CASNPVWTGRYNEQFF
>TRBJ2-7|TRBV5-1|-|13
CASSLAPSYEQYF
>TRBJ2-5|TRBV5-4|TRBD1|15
CASSVSGQGANTQYF
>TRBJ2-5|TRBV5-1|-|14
CASSLARGYETQYF
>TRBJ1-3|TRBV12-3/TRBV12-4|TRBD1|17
CASSLRTGRTSGNTIYF
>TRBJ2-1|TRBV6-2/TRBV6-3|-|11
CASSWDHEQFF
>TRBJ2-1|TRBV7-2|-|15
CASSFLLGSYNEQFF
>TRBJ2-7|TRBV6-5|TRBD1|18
CASSYTMDRGLQNYEQYF
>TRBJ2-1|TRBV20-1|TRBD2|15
CSAELTSGAYNEQFF
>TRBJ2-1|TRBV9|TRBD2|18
CASSVDPSLAGGYNEQFF
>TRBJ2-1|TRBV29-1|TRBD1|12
CSVDKGANEQFF
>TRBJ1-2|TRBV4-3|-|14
CASSQDGTGYGYTF
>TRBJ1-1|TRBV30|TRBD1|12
CAWGQGGTEAFF
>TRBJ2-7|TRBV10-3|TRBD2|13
CAIRLAGAYEQYF
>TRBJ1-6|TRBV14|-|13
CASSQGARSPLHF
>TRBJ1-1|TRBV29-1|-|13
CSVAHRPNTEAFF
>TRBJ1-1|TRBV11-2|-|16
CASSLRGFQSDTEAFF